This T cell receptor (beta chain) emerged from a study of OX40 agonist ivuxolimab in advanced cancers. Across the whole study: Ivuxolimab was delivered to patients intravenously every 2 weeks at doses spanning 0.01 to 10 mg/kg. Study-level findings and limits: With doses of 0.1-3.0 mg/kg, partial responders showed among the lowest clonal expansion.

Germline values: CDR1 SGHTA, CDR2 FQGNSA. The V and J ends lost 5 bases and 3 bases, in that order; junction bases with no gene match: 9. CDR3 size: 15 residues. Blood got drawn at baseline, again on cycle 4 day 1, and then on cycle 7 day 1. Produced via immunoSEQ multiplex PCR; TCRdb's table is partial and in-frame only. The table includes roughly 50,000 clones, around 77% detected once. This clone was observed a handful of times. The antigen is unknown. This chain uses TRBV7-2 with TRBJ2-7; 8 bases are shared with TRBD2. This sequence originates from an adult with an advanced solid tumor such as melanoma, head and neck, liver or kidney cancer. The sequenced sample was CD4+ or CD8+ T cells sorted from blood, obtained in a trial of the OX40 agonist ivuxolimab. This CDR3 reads CASSIREGEGYEQYF. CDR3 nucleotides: TGTGCCAGCAGCATCCGGGAGGGGGAAGGCTACGAGCAGTACTTC.